These 2 T cell receptor beta chains came from one sample sequenced in a study of beta chain features in type 1 diabetes. The isolated RNA, all of it, was reverse transcribed, so expressed TCRB transcripts were what got sequenced. This table comes from immunoSEQ multiplex PCR, and its TCRdb copy is limited to in-frame clones, with some not included. The sample includes under 550,000 clones, approximately 10% of them seen just once. The specimen sequenced was naive CD4+ T cells from blood. The receptors were gathered from a woman aged 18-29 years in good health.

The chain is built from TRBV7-8 and TRBJ2-7; D possibly uses TRBD1 or TRBD2 (5 bases each). V was trimmed by 4 bases and J by 3 bases, leaving 16 bases between them. The CDR3 has 15 amino acids. The germline CDR1 and CDR2 sequences are SGHVS and FQNEAQ. CDR3 coding DNA: TGTGCCAGCAGCTACCAACACGGGACCTTCTACGAGCAGTACGTC. It encodes CASSYQHGTFYEQYV.

The chain recombines TRBV28 with TRBJ2-7; 9 bases fit TRBD1. Germline loops: CDR1 MDHEN, CDR2 SYDVKM. The CDR3 has 14 amino acids. V lost 7 bases and J lost 3; bases outside the gene matches: 7. CDR3 in DNA: TGTGCCAGCAAACCGGGACAGGGTCGCTACGAGCAGTACTTC. Its translation: CASKPGQGRYEQYF.